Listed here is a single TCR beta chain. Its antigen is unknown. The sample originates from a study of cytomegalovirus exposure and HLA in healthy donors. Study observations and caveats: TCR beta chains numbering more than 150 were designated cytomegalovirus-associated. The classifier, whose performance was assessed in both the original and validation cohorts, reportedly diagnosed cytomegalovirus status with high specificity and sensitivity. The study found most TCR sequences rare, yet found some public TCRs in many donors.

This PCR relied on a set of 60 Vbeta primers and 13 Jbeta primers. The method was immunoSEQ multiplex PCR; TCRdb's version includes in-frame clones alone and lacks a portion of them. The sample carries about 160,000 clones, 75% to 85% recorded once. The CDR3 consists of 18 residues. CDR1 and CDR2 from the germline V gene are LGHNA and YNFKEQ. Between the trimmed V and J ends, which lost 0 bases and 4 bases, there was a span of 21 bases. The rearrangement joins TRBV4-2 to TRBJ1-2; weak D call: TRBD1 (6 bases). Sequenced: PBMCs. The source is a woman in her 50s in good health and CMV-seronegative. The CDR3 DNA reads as TGTGCCAGCAGCCAAGATTCTGGGTCAGGGAGCAGGGGCTATGGCTACACCTTC. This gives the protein CASSQDSGSGSRGYGYTF.